Shown below are 4 T cell receptor beta chains from a single sample sequenced in a study of CD8+ T cells in alopecia areata. cDNA serving as the sequencing template came from extracted, reverse transcribed RNA. Profiled with immunoSEQ multiplex PCR; TCRdb holds only in-frame clones, not every one. The sample consists of 150,000 to 250,000 clones, 58% of them appearing once. The treatment: oral pan-JAK inhibitor, 5-10 mg twice daily. The source material was CD4+ T cells sorted from blood, sampled at week 24, from a patient treated with tofacitinib. These receptor sequences come from a human donor with alopecia areata.

This clone was observed a few times. The chain is built from TRBV5-1 and TRBJ1-2; tentative D call: TRBD1 (5 bases). Trimming removed 6 bases at V and 0 bases at J, with 15 bases between. The germline gives CDR1 SGHRS, CDR2 YFSETQ. There are 15 residues in the CDR3. The chain's CDR3 is CASTPTDLTNYGYTF. The CDR3 DNA sequence: TGCGCCAGCACACCGACAGACCTTACTAACTATGGCTACACCTTC.

The gene calls are TRBV5-1 and TRBJ2-7, with 9 bases fitting TRBD1. Germline lookup yields CDR1 SGHRS and CDR2 YFSETQ. The CDR3 consists of 15 residues. V shed 6 bases, J shed 0 bases, and the junction held 7 bases outside the gene matches. The CDR3 spells CASTSGTGISYEQYF. The CDR3 DNA is TGCGCCAGCACTTCGGGGACAGGGATCTCCTACGAGCAGTACTTC.

V is TRBV7-2 and J is TRBJ2-3; D is unclear. CDR3 size: 11 residues. Germline CDR1 is SGHTA and CDR2 is FQGNSA. V was shortened by 5 bases and J by 5 bases, with 5 bases between the two germline ends. The CDR3 sequence is CASSRQDTQYF. CDR3 in DNA: TGTGCCAGCAGCCGACAAGATACGCAGTATTTT.

The V and J genes are TRBV5-1 and TRBJ1-2, with a weak D call TRBD1 (6 bases). The V gene's germline CDR1 is SGHRS and CDR2 YFSETQ. The V and J ends lost 0 bases and 4 bases respectively, with 10 bases between them. This CDR3 contains 14 residues. The CDR3 protein is CASSLAGQLYGYTF. The CDR3 bases are TGCGCCAGCAGCTTGGCAGGACAGCTCTATGGCTACACCTTC. Full variable domain (rest looked up from reference TRBV5-1 and TRBJ1-2): KAGVTQTPRYLIKTRGQQVTLSCSPISGHRSVSWYQQTPGQGLQFLFEYFSETQRNKGNFPGRFSGRQFSNSRSEMNVSTLELGDSALYLCASSLAGQLYGYTFGSGTRLTVV.